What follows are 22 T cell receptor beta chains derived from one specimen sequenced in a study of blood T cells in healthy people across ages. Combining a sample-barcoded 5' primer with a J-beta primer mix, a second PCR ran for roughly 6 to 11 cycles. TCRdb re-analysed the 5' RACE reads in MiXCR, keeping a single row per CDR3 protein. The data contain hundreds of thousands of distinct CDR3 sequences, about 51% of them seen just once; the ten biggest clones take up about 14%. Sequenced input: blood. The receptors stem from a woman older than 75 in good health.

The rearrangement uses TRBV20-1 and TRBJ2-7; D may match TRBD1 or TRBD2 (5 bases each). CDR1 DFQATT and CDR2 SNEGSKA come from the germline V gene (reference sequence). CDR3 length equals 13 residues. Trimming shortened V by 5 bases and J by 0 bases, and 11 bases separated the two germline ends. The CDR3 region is CSARDGSSYEQYF. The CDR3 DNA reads TGCAGTGCTCGGGACGGAAGCTCCTACGAGCAGTACTTC.

CDR3 in amino acids: CSVAAANEKLFF. Written as DNA, the CDR3 is TGCAGCGTTGCAGCTGCTAATGAAAAACTGTTTTTT. J is TRBJ1-4 and V is TRBV29-1, with D uncertain. Germline values: CDR1 SQVTM, CDR2 ANQGSEA. Trimming pared 4 bases from V and 3 bases from J, leaving 6 bases between. CDR3 size: 12 residues.

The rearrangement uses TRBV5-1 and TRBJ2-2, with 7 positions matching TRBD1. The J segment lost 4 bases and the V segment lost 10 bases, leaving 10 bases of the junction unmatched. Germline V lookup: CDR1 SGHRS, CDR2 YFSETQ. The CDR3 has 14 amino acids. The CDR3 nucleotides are TGCGCCTCAACCGACAGGGTGACCACCGGGGAGCTGTTTTTT. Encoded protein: CASTDRVTTGELFF.

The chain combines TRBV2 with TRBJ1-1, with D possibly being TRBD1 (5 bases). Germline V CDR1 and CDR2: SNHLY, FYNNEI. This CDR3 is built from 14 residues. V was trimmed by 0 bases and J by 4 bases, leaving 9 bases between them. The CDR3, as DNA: TGTGCCAGCAGTGAAGCGCTTAGGGGCACTGAAGCTTTCTTT. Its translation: CASSEALRGTEAFF.

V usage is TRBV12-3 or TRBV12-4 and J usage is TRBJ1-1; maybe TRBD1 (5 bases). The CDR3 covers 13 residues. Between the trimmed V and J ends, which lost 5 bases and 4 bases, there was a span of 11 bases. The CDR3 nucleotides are TGTGCCAGCAGTCTACAGGAGGCCACTGAAGCTTTCTTT. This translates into CASSLQEATEAFF.

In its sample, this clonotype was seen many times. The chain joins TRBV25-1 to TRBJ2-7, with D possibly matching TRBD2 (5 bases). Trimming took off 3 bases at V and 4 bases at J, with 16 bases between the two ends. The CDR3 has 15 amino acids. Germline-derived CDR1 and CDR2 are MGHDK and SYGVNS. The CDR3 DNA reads TGTGCCAGCAGTGATACGGCGAGAGGGAATTACGAGCAGTACTTC. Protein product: CASSDTARGNYEQYF.

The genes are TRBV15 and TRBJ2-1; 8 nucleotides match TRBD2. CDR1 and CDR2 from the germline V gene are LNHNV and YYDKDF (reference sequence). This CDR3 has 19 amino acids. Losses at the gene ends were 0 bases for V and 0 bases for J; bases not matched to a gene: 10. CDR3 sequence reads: CATSRDYGSGSSSYNEQFF. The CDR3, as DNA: TGTGCCACCAGCAGAGATTACGGGAGCGGGAGTAGCTCCTACAATGAGCAGTTCTTC. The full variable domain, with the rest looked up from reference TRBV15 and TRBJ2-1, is DAMVIQNPRYQVTQFGKPVTLSCSQTLNHNVMYWYQQKSSQAPKLLFHYYDKDFNNEADTPDNFQSRRPNTSFCFLDIRSPGLGDTAMYLCATSRDYGSGSSSYNEQFFGPGTRLTVL.

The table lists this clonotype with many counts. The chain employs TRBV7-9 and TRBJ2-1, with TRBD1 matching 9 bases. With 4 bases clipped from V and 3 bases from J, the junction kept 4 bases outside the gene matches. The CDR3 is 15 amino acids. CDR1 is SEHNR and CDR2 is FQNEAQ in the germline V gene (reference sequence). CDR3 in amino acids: CASSSLTGGYNEQFF. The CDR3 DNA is TGTGCCAGCAGCTCTCTGACAGGGGGCTACAATGAGCAGTTCTTC.

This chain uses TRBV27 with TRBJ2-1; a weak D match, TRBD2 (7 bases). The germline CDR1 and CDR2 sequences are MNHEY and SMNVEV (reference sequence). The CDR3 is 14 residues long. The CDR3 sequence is CATRGASSYNEQFF. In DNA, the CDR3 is TGTGCTACCCGGGGGGCGAGCTCCTACAATGAGCAGTTCTTC.

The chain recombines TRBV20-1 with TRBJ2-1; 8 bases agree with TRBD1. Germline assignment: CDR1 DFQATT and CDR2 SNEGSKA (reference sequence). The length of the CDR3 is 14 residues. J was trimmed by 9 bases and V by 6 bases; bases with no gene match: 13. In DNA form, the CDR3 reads TGCAGTGCCCAGACCAGGGGGCCGTCCGGTGAGCAGTTCTTC. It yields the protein CSAQTRGPSGEQFF.

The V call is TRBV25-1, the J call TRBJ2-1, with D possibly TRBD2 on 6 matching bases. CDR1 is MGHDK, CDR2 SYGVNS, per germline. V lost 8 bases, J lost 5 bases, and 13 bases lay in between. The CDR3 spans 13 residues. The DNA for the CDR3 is TGTGCCAGCGGGAGGACGGCGAACAATGAGCAGTTCTTC. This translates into CASGRTANNEQFF.

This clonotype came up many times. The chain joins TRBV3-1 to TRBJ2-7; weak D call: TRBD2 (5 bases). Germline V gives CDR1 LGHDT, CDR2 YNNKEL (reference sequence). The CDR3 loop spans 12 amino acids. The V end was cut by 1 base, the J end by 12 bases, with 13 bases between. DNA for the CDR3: TGTGCCAGCAGCCAAGCGGCGACTGGACTGTACTTC. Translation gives CASSQAATGLYF.

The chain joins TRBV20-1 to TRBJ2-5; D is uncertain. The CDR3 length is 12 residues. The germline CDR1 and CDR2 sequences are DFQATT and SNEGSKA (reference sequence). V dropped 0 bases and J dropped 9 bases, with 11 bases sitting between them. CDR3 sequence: CSARDPGWAQYF. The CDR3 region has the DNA TGCAGTGCTAGAGATCCCGGTTGGGCCCAGTACTTC.

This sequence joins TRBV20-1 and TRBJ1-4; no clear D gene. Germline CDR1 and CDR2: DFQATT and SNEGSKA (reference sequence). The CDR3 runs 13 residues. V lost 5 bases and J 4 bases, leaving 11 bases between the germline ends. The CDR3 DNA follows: TGCAGTGCTTGGCGGGTTAATAATGAAAAACTGTTTTTT. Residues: CSAWRVNNEKLFF.

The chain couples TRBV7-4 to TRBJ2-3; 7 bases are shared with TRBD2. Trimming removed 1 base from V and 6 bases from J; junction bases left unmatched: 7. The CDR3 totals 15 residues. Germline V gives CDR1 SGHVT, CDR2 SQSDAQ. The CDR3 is CASSLVGRGLDTQYF. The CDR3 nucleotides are TGTGCCAGCAGCTTAGTTGGGCGGGGGTTGGATACGCAGTATTTT.

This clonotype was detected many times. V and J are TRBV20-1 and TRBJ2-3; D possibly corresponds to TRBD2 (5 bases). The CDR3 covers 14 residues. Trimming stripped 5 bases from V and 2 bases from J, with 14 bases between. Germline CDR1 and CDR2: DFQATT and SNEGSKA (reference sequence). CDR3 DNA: TGCAGTGCTGTGGACTGGGCCCTCACAGATACGCAGTATTTT. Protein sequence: CSAVDWALTDTQYF.

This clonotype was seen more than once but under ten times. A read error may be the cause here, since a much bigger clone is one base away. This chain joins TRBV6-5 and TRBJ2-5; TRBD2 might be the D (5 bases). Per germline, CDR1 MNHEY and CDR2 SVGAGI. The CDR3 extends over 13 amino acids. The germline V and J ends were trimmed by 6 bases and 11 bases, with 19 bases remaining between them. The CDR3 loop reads CASRPTYPGEQYF. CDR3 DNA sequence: TGTGCCAGCAGACCCACATACCCCGGGGAGCAGTACTTC.

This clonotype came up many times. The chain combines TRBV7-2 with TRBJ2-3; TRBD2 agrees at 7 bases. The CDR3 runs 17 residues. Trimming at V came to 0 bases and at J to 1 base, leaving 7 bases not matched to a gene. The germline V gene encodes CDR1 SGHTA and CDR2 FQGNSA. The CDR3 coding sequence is TGTGCCAGCAGCTTAGCGCTGGCTAGCGGCCGCACAGATACGCAGTATTTT. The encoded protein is CASSLALASGRTDTQYF.

Here the CDR3 reads CASSSYGTADTQYF. CDR3 bases: TGTGCCAGCAGCTCCTATGGGACGGCAGATACGCAGTATTTT. The chain carries TRBV11-2 and TRBJ2-3; D could derive from TRBD1 or TRBD2 (5 bases each). The CDR3 has 14 residues. V lost 4 bases and J 4 bases, leaving 12 bases between the germline ends. Per germline, CDR1 SGHAT and CDR2 FQNNGV.

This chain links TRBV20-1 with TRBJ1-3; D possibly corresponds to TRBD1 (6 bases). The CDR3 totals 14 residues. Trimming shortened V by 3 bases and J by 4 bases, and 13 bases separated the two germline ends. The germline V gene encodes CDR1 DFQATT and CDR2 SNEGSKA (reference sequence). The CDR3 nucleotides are TGCAGTGCTAGGCCCCCGGGGGGCGGAAACACCATATATTTT. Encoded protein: CSARPPGGGNTIYF.

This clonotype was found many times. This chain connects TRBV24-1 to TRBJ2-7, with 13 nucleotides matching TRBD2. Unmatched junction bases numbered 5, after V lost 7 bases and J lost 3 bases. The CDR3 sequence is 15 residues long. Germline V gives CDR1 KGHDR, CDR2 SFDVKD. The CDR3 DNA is TGTGCCACCAGGACCGGGACTAGCGGGAACTACGAGCAGTACTTC. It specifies CATRTGTSGNYEQYF.

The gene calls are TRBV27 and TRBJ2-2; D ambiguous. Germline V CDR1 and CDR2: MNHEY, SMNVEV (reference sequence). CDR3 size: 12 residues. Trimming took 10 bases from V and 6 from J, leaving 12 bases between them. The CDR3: CATARFPGELFF. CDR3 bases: TGTGCCACCGCTAGATTCCCCGGGGAGCTGTTTTTT.